Below are 19 T cell receptor beta chains sequenced from a single sample in a study of cytomegalovirus exposure and HLA in healthy donors. Here immunoSEQ multiplex PCR was the method, and the copy in TCRdb shows in-frame clones only, minus some. The sample yields 100,000 to 120,000 clones, approximately 87% seen once. Sequencing was done on a sample of PBMCs. Source of these receptors: a woman between 25 and 40 years old in good health and CMV-seropositive.

V and J are TRBV5-4 and TRBJ2-3, with TRBD2 as a possible D gene (5 bases). V was cut by 0 bases and J by 0 bases, with 8 bases left in between. In germline, CDR1 is SGHNT, CDR2 YYREEE (reference sequence). The CDR3 sequence is 15 residues long. CDR3 region: CASSLGGSSTDTQYF. CDR3 nucleotide sequence: TGTGCCAGCAGCTTGGGCGGGTCTAGCACAGATACGCAGTATTTT.

The gene calls are TRBV9 and TRBJ1-2; 7 bases align to TRBD1. The CDR3 covers 14 residues. V was pared by 4 bases and J by 4 bases, with 7 bases of the junction left unmatched. Germline CDR1 SGDLS, CDR2 YYNGEE. The CDR3 loop reads CASSPGQAFYGYTF. The CDR3 nucleotides read TGTGCCAGCAGCCCAGGACAGGCCTTCTATGGCTACACCTTC.

The chain uses TRBV9 and TRBJ2-2; 7 bases are a match to TRBD1. The CDR3 is 14 residues long. Trimming at V came to 0 bases and at J to 6 bases, leaving 2 bases not matched to a gene. Germline CDR1 and CDR2: SGDLS and YYNGEE. The CDR3 loop reads CASSVEGQPGELFF. The CDR3 DNA is TGTGCCAGCAGCGTAGAGGGACAGCCCGGGGAGCTGTTTTTT.

The chain combines TRBV7-8 with TRBJ1-1, with D unresolved. The V end was cut by 3 bases, the J end by 7 bases, with 9 bases between. Germline V gene lookup returns CDR1 SGHVS and CDR2 FQNEAQ. This CDR3 is built from 12 residues. This chain's CDR3 is CASSLGRYEAFF. CDR3 nucleotides: TGTGCCAGCAGCTTGGGGAGGTATGAAGCTTTCTTT. Full variable domain (missing parts from reference TRBV7-8 and TRBJ1-1): GAGVSQSPRYKVAKRGQDVALRCDPISGHVSLFWYQQALGQGPEFLTYFQNEAQLDKSGLPSDRFFAERPEGSVSTLKIQRTQQEDSAVYLCASSLGRYEAFFGQGTRLTVV.

V is TRBV30 and J is TRBJ1-4; 7 positions agree with TRBD1. The germline V gene encodes CDR1 GTSNPN and CDR2 SVGIG (reference sequence). With 1 base clipped from V and 7 bases from J, the junction kept 9 bases outside the gene matches. The CDR3 is made up of 15 amino acids. CDR3 sequence (DNA): TGTGCCTGGAGTGCGTCCGGGACAGTGGCTGAAAAACTGTTTTTT. Amino acids: CAWSASGTVAEKLFF.

This rearrangement joins TRBV19 to TRBJ2-3; D might be TRBD1 (7 bases). The length of the CDR3 is 16 residues. V was cut by 6 bases and J by 3 bases, with 19 bases left in between. The germline V gene encodes CDR1 LNHDA and CDR2 SQIVND (reference sequence). The CDR3 loop is CASSLKVAGGTDTQYF. For the CDR3, the DNA is TGTGCCAGTAGCCTTAAGGTGGCAGGGGGGACAGATACGCAGTATTTT.

V is TRBV11-1 and J is TRBJ2-7; TRBD1 is a possible D gene (5 bases). V gave up 5 bases and J gave up 3 bases, with 17 bases separating them. This CDR3 is 15 amino acids long. Germline V gene data show CDR1 as SGHAT and CDR2 as FQDESV (reference sequence). CDR3 protein: CASSPRVGRVYEQYF. The CDR3 nucleotides are TGTGCCAGCAGCCCACGGGTCGGCAGGGTCTACGAGCAGTACTTC.

Here the CDR3 DNA reads TGTGCCAGTAGTATAGCCCGACTAGCGGGAGTCGGGGATACGCAGTATTTT. Translating gives CASSIARLAGVGDTQYF. The chain links TRBV19 to TRBJ2-3, with 12 positions matching TRBD2. V trimming: 1 base; J trimming: 6 bases; junction bases outside the gene matches: 8. CDR3 length equals 17 residues. CDR1 and CDR2 (germline): LNHDA, SQIVND (reference sequence).

The J gene is TRBJ2-2, the V gene TRBV18; D perhaps matches TRBD2 (6 bases). The CDR3 covers 15 residues. Germline values: CDR1 KGHSH, CDR2 LQKENI. V was clipped by 8 bases and J by 2 bases, with 15 bases between them. The CDR3 reads CASQPGRINTGELFF. In nucleotides, the CDR3 is TGTGCCAGCCAGCCGGGGAGGATTAACACCGGGGAGCTGTTTTTT.

The CDR3 DNA sequence: TGTGCCAGCACCACAGCAGGGAATGAGCAGTTCTTC. The encoded protein is CASTTAGNEQFF. The V call is TRBV28, the J call TRBJ2-1; possible D gene TRBD1, 5 bases. This CDR3 spans 12 amino acids. Trimming removed 7 bases at V and 7 bases at J, with 11 bases between. Germline V gene data show CDR1 as MDHEN and CDR2 as SYDVKM.

This clone has a handful of counts. The rearrangement joins TRBV5-1 to TRBJ2-7; 7 bases map to TRBD2. V shed 0 bases, J shed 6 bases, and the junction held 9 bases outside the gene matches. CDR1 and CDR2 from the germline V gene are SGHRS and YFSETQ. The CDR3 consists of 15 residues. The CDR3 DNA is TGCGCCAGCAGCTTGGAGGGCGGGAGTTTGCGCGAGCAGTACTTC. This sequence encodes CASSLEGGSLREQYF.

The V gene is TRBV27, the J gene TRBJ2-2; D remains unclear. Between the trimmed V and J ends, which lost 2 bases and 7 bases, there was a span of 11 bases. CDR1 is MNHEY, CDR2 SMNVEV, per germline (reference sequence). CDR3 length equals 14 residues. Here the CDR3 DNA reads TGTGCCAGCAGTTTAGCCACGTTGAGCGGGGAGCTGTTTTTT. Translating it yields CASSLATLSGELFF.

The rearrangement joins TRBV30 to TRBJ2-2; 8 bases match TRBD1. Germline V gene lookup returns CDR1 GTSNPN and CDR2 SVGIG (reference sequence). The CDR3 spans 15 residues. V gave up 1 base and J gave up 3 bases; unmatched junction bases: 4. The CDR3 is CAWSEVDRDTGELFF. The CDR3 nucleotides are TGTGCCTGGAGTGAGGTGGACAGGGACACCGGGGAGCTGTTTTTT.

The chain recombines TRBV5-1 with TRBJ1-6; TRBD1 aligns across 9 bases. V lost 3 bases, J lost 14 bases, and 24 bases stayed unmatched. Germline V gene data show CDR1 as SGHRS and CDR2 as YFSETQ. The CDR3 is made up of 19 amino acids. The CDR3 sequence: CASSYAPGQGDPNTLALHF. In DNA, the CDR3 is TGCGCCAGCAGCTACGCGCCGGGACAGGGAGACCCTAATACATTAGCCCTCCACTTT.

The rearrangement joins TRBV4-2 to TRBJ1-2, with a possible D match to TRBD1 (5 bases). Germline values: CDR1 LGHNA, CDR2 YNFKEQ. The CDR3 runs to 15 residues. The V gene lost 5 bases and the J gene lost 6 bases, with 19 bases spanning the gap. Here the CDR3 reads CASSEGAGDTDGYTF. The CDR3 DNA follows: TGTGCCAGCAGCGAAGGGGCGGGGGATACCGATGGCTACACCTTC.

The chain uses TRBV18 and TRBJ1-1; perhaps TRBD1 as D (5 bases). Germline values: CDR1 KGHSH, CDR2 LQKENI. V was trimmed by 4 bases and J by 0 bases, leaving 21 bases between them. This CDR3 spans 18 amino acids. CDR3 in amino acids: CASSLKTQGIGLNTEAFF. The CDR3 DNA reads TGTGCCAGCTCACTCAAGACGCAGGGAATCGGACTGAACACTGAAGCTTTCTTT.

The V gene is TRBV11-2, the J gene TRBJ2-7, with 9 bases aligning to TRBD2. This CDR3 comprises 17 residues. Germline loops: CDR1 SGHAT, CDR2 FQNNGV. V lost 1 base and J lost 5; bases outside the gene matches: 12. CDR3 residues: CASSLGVWREGRDEQYF. In nucleotides, the CDR3 is TGTGCCAGCAGCTTAGGCGTCTGGCGGGAGGGCCGCGACGAGCAGTACTTC.

This clone was recorded only once. CDR3 nucleotides: TGTGCCAGCAGTCGCCCACAGGACTATGGCTACACCTTC. It codes for CASSRPQDYGYTF. The rearrangement links TRBV7-2 to TRBJ1-2; D may be TRBD1 (5 bases). This CDR3 has 13 residues. Germline V lookup: CDR1 SGHTA, CDR2 FQGNSA. Trimming left V 6 bases short and J 3 bases short, with 11 bases between.

This chain connects TRBV23-1 to TRBJ1-2, with D maybe TRBD1 (6 bases). TRBV23-1 is reported as an ORF; its role is uncertain. V was cut by 0 bases and J by 3 bases, with 8 bases left in between. The CDR3 totals 14 residues. CDR3 in amino acids: CASSQSSGDYGYTF. CDR3 DNA sequence: TGCGCCAGCAGTCAATCGTCAGGGGACTATGGCTACACCTTC.